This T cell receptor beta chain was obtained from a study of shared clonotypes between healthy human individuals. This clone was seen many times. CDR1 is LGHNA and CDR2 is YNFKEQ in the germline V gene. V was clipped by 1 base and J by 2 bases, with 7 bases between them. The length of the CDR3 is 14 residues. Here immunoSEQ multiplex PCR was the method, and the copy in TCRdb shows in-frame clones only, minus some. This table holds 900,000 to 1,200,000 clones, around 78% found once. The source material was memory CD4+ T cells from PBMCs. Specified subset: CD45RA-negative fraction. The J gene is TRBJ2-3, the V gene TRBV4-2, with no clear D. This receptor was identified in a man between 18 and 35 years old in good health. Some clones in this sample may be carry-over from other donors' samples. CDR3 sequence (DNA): TGTGCCAGCAGCCAAGGCGAGTACACAGATACGCAGTATTTT. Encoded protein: CASSQGEYTDTQYF.